The 15 T cell receptor beta chains below come from one sample, sequenced in a study of control samples from healthy donors and cancer patients. TCRdb's copy holds only in-frame clones and misses some; the assay was immunoSEQ multiplex PCR. The sample records 90,000 to 95,000 clones, about 85% being singletons. Sequenced material: blood. The receptors were sampled from a man in his thirties or forties in good health.

Here the CDR3 DNA reads TGTGCTACCGAGAAGGGTTCACCCTCTGGGGCCAACGTCCTGACTTTC. Translation gives CATEKGSPSGANVLTF. The chain recombines TRBV19 with TRBJ2-6; no definite D call. Germline-derived CDR1 and CDR2 are LNHDA and SQIVND (reference sequence). The CDR3 consists of 16 residues.

The chain employs TRBV6-6 and TRBJ1-1, with unresolved D. The CDR3 covers 15 residues. V gave up 2 bases and J gave up 3 bases, with 13 bases separating them. In germline, CDR1 is MNHNY, CDR2 SVGAGI (reference sequence). CDR3 protein: CASSYHQVVDTEAFF. The DNA for the CDR3 is TGTGCCAGCAGTTACCACCAGGTAGTAGACACTGAAGCTTTCTTT.

V gene TRBV5-1 combines with J gene TRBJ1-4, with 9 bases lining up with TRBD1. The ends lost 7 bases at V and 2 bases at J; junction bases unmatched: 3. The CDR3 is 14 residues long. Germline V gives CDR1 SGHRS, CDR2 YFSETQ. CDR3 region: CASRQGDTNEKLFF. For the CDR3, the DNA is TGCGCCAGCCGACAGGGGGATACTAATGAAAAACTGTTTTTT. Full variable domain (remainder filled in from reference TRBV5-1 and TRBJ1-4): KAGVTQTPRYLIKTRGQQVTLSCSPISGHRSVSWYQQTPGQGLQFLFEYFSETQRNKGNFPGRFSGRQFSNSRSEMNVSTLELGDSALYLCASRQGDTNEKLFFGSGTQLSVL.

Only a few counts were recorded for this clone. J is TRBJ1-3 and V is TRBV6-5; D is uncertain. Germline lookup yields CDR1 MNHEY and CDR2 SVGAGI. The CDR3 is 13 amino acids. Between the trimmed V and J ends, which lost 6 bases and 0 bases, there was a span of 6 bases. The CDR3, as DNA: TGTGCCAGCAGCTACAGCTCTGGAAACACCATATATTTT. Translation gives CASSYSSGNTIYF.

The V and J genes are TRBV7-9 and TRBJ1-1; unclear D gene. CDR1 SEHNR and CDR2 FQNEAQ come from the germline V gene (reference sequence). CDR3 length: 12 amino acids. The V gene lost 9 bases and the J gene lost 1 base, with 9 bases spanning the gap. CDR3 protein: CASGDQNTEAFF. The CDR3 DNA sequence: TGTGCCAGTGGGGATCAGAACACTGAAGCTTTCTTT.

The rearrangement joins TRBV3-1 (or the pseudogene TRBV3-2) to TRBJ2-4, with no clear D. The CDR3 totals 12 residues. The germline V gene encodes CDR1 LGHDT and CDR2 YNNKEL (reference sequence). V shed 1 base and J shed 8 bases, with 6 bases lying between them. The CDR3 here is CASSQVADIQYF. In nucleotides, the CDR3 is TGTGCCAGCAGCCAAGTGGCGGACATTCAGTACTTC.

The chain is built from TRBV11-2 and TRBJ1-1; 8 positions match TRBD1. This CDR3 comprises 12 residues. In germline, CDR1 is SGHAT, CDR2 FQNNGV. J was trimmed by 6 bases and V by 4 bases; bases with no gene match: 1. This CDR3 is CASSSQGAEAFF. CDR3 nucleotides: TGTGCCAGCAGCTCACAGGGGGCTGAAGCTTTCTTT.

This chain links TRBV5-1 with TRBJ2-6, with D possibly being TRBD1 (5 bases). The V gene's germline CDR1 is SGHRS and CDR2 YFSETQ. Trimming pared 4 bases from V and 1 base from J, leaving 9 bases between. The length of the CDR3 is 15 residues. As DNA, the CDR3 is TGCGCCAGCAGCCTAGGGGCGTCTGGGGCCAACGTCCTGACTTTC. This translates into CASSLGASGANVLTF.

The CDR3 nucleotides are TGTGCCAGCTCCTCGACTAGCGGGGGCATGAACACCGGGGAGCTGTTTTTT. Translating gives CASSSTSGGMNTGELFF. The genes are TRBV18 and TRBJ2-2; 12 bases line up with TRBD2. The ends lost 6 bases at V and 1 base at J; junction bases unmatched: 6. The CDR3 runs 17 residues. CDR1 and CDR2 from the germline V gene are KGHSH and LQKENI.

The J gene is TRBJ2-1, the V gene TRBV5-1, with no clear D. Germline CDR1 reads SGHRS; CDR2 reads YFSETQ. The CDR3 totals 15 residues. Trimming pared 0 bases from V and 4 bases from J, leaving 11 bases between. The CDR3: CASSLGGSPYNEQFF. The CDR3 region has the DNA TGCGCCAGCAGCTTGGGGGGTAGTCCTTACAATGAGCAGTTCTTC.

The gene calls are TRBV14 and TRBJ1-1, with 7 positions matching TRBD1. The length of the CDR3 is 12 residues. Per germline, CDR1 SGHDN and CDR2 FVKESK. V trimming: 0 bases; J trimming: 11 bases; junction bases outside the gene matches: 3. The CDR3: CASSQETGVAFF. The CDR3 DNA is TGTGCCAGCAGCCAAGAAACAGGGGTGGCTTTCTTT.

Regarding this clone: At one of its ends the junction is not consistent with the germline gene, which may arise from a read error. The chain uses TRBV7-8 and TRBJ1-1, with D possibly being TRBD1 (5 bases). Germline V gene sequence: CDR1 SGHVS, CDR2 FQNEAQ. CDR3 size: 16 residues. CDR3 protein: CASSPLSGAGTDEGFF. CDR3 bases: TGTGCCAGCAGCCCCCTTTCCGGTGCAGGGACCGACGAAGGTTTCTTT.

The chain joins TRBV18 to TRBJ1-1; D unresolved. This CDR3 region has 14 residues. CDR1 and CDR2 (germline): KGHSH, LQKENI. V gave up 5 bases and J gave up 1 base, with 11 bases separating them. The CDR3 DNA sequence: TGTGCCAGCTCAATATCGGGCCAGAACACTGAAGCTTTCTTT. Its translation: CASSISGQNTEAFF.

This clone was recorded once. This chain connects TRBV7-9 to TRBJ1-1; a possible D gene is TRBD1 (5 bases). V lost 5 bases and J 3 bases, leaving 16 bases between the germline ends. Germline assignment: CDR1 SEHNR and CDR2 FQNEAQ (reference sequence). This CDR3 spans 15 amino acids. CDR3 in amino acids: CASSPGGGTDTEAFF. In DNA form, the CDR3 reads TGTGCCAGCAGCCCTGGAGGAGGGACCGACACTGAAGCTTTCTTT.

The chain has TRBV7-9 and TRBJ1-1; D is unclear. V was pared by 1 base and J by 0 bases, with 3 bases between. Germline assignment: CDR1 SEHNR and CDR2 FQNEAQ (reference sequence). This CDR3 is built from 13 residues. The CDR3 here is CASSLGMNTEAFF. The CDR3 nucleotides are TGTGCCAGCAGCTTAGGAATGAACACTGAAGCTTTCTTT.